A single sample gave rise to the 8 T cell receptor beta chains below, sequenced in a study of response to subunit inactivated influenza vaccine. Each CDR3 protein is one row after TCRdb ran MiXCR on the RT-PCR reads. The sample yields 490,000 or so distinct CDR3 sequences, 6.5% to 8% seen once. Material: PBMCs from blood, obtained around 2 years after vaccination. The receptors were gathered from a man aged 50 to 69 who received an inactivated influenza vaccine.

V is TRBV21-1 and J is TRBJ1-1; the table's D call, TRBD1, was not checked against the DNA. TRBV21-1 constitutes a pseudogene. This CDR3 contains 11 residues. The CDR3 loop is CAPPGDTEAFF. The DNA of the CDR3 is TGTGCTCCCCCAGGGGACACTGAAGCTTTCTTT.

This clonotype occurred a few times. The chain couples TRBV6-2 or TRBV6-3 to TRBJ2-1; 7 nucleotides match TRBD2. Germline V gene sequence: CDR1 MNHEY, CDR2 SVGEGT. V was pared by 4 bases and J by 6 bases, with 9 bases of the junction left unmatched. The CDR3 extends over 15 amino acids. The CDR3 reads CASSLGTSEFNEQFF. The CDR3 DNA reads as TGTGCCAGCAGTTTAGGAACTAGCGAATTCAATGAGCAGTTCTTC.

This clonotype occurred a few times. The CDR3 region has the DNA TGTGCCAGCAGCCAGGGCCATACAGATACGCAGTATTTT. Amino acid sequence: CASSQGHTDTQYF. The rearrangement links TRBV7-9 to TRBJ2-3, with D perhaps matching TRBD1 (5 bases). CDR3 size: 13 residues. Germline CDR1 SEHNR, CDR2 FQNEAQ (reference sequence). V dropped 5 bases and J dropped 3 bases, with 9 bases sitting between them.

V is TRBV11-2 and J is TRBJ2-3, with D maybe TRBD1 (6 bases). This CDR3 is built from 15 residues. V gave up 5 bases and J gave up 2 bases, with 14 bases separating them. CDR1 is SGHAT, CDR2 FQNNGV, per germline. The CDR3: CASSIQGKDTDTQYF. The CDR3 region has the DNA TGTGCCAGCAGCATACAGGGAAAGGACACAGATACGCAGTATTTT.

This clonotype came up many times. This chain connects TRBV29-1 to TRBJ1-2; D gene uncertain. Per the germline V gene, CDR1 is SQVTM and CDR2 is ANQGSEA. This CDR3 contains 13 residues. Trimming cost V 3 bases and J 0 bases, with 8 bases left between them. The CDR3 loop is CSVENSSNYGYTF. The CDR3 DNA reads as TGCAGCGTTGAGAACAGCTCTAACTATGGCTACACCTTC.

There are many counts of this clonotype. The chain couples TRBV20-1 to TRBJ2-1, with D tentatively TRBD2 (6 bases). The CDR3 is 16 amino acids. Trimming took 0 bases from V and 2 from J, leaving 14 bases between them. The germline CDR1 and CDR2 sequences are DFQATT and SNEGSKA (reference sequence). This chain's CDR3 is CSAREGVLATYNEQFF. In DNA, the CDR3 is TGCAGTGCTAGAGAAGGGGTGCTAGCGACCTACAATGAGCAGTTCTTC.

The V and J genes are TRBV27 and TRBJ2-7; TRBD2 matches at 9 bases. The CDR3 runs 15 residues. The germline V gene encodes CDR1 MNHEY and CDR2 SMNVEV (reference sequence). J was trimmed by 4 bases and V by 5 bases; bases with no gene match: 9. CDR3 sequence: CASSPSLSGSYEQYF. For the CDR3, the DNA is TGTGCCAGCAGTCCGAGCCTTAGCGGGAGTTACGAGCAGTACTTC.

There are many counts of this clonotype. This chain connects TRBV12-3 or TRBV12-4 to TRBJ2-3, with D possibly being TRBD2 (6 bases). V lost 4 bases and J lost 0, with 17 bases in between. The length of the CDR3 is 17 residues. The CDR3: CASSSRDSISSTDTQYF. The CDR3 region has the DNA TGTGCCAGCAGTTCACGGGACTCCATCTCTAGCACAGATACGCAGTATTTT.